This TCR beta chain was documented in a study of identical twins. In this sample, this clonotype turned up a few times. No antigen is known for it. Germline V CDR1 and CDR2: MGHRA, YSYEKL. J gave up 10 bases and V 6 bases, and 12 bases lay outside the gene matches. The CDR3 extends over 15 amino acids. After template switching added a universal primer site, the resulting cDNA carried unique molecular identifiers. TCRdb re-derived calls from the 5' RACE reads in MiXCR, one entry per CDR3 protein. The sample includes 700,000 to 950,000 distinct CDR3 sequences, about 12% of them seen just once. General study results and limits: The study found that models underestimated out-of-frame TCR alpha sharing in monozygotic twins.

The sample was also reused in another study, on yellow fever vaccine responses in identical twins.

The TCR was taken from a woman under 30 in good health. This sequence joins TRBV4-1 and TRBJ2-1; 10 nucleotides align to TRBD2. The source material was PBMCs. The CDR3 nucleotides read TGCGCCAGCAGTCCTAGAGCGGGAGGGCCATCGGAGCAGTTCTTC. Its translation: CASSPRAGGPSEQFF.